The T cell receptor (beta chain) under discussion was sequenced for a study of breast tumors, draining lymph nodes, adjacent tissues. Notes on the study in general: Tumor repertoires ranked between lymph nodes and nontumor tissue in diversity, with V and J gene preferences. Luminal-like breast cancer showed significantly greater tumor-nontumor repertoire similarity than basal-like breast cancer did. Data only fit, rather than demonstrated, lymph node origin of most tumor T cells. Most tumor T cells seemingly derive from lymph node, then expand in tumor.

Comments on this clonotype: The antigen is undetermined.

Axillary draining lymph nodes of breast cancer patients supplied the node samples. Trimming cost V 0 bases and J 4 bases, with 18 bases left between them. The CDR3 runs to 16 residues. The germline V gene has CDR1 DFQATT and CDR2 SNEGSKA (reference sequence). TCRdb passed the multiplex PCR reads through MiXCR, listing each CDR3 protein once. The sample contains fewer than 150,000 distinct CDR3 sequences, 21% of which appear only once. This clonotype was obtained from a female donor with breast cancer. Some clones in this sample may be carry-over from other donors' samples. Input material: axillary lymph node tissue. V and J are TRBV20-1 and TRBJ2-5; D remains ambiguous. The CDR3 nucleotides are TGCAGTGCTAGAGATTCATCGCCAGCGACTCGAGAGACCCAGTACTTC. This codes for CSARDSSPATRETQYF.